This T cell receptor beta chain appears in the sequencing data of a study of beta chain features in type 1 diabetes. Every bit of the isolated RNA underwent reverse transcription, so sequencing read expressed TCRB transcripts. Sequencing used immunoSEQ multiplex PCR; TCRdb keeps in-frame clones, though not all of them. This sample has 550,000 to 850,000 clones; about an eighth occur once, and the top ten carry 0.022%. Findings and limits, study-wide: Within each of all four CD4+ subsets, Type 1 diabetes patients had TCRB CDR3s that were moderately but significantly shorter. Because the template was cDNA, high-expressing cells might be over-represented.

Turning to this clone: No antigen is known for it.

Germline V gives CDR1 SGHDT, CDR2 YYEEEE. The CDR3 has 15 residues. The trim removed 6 bases at V and 0 bases at J, leaving 5 bases unmatched. The sample was naive CD4+ T cells from blood. This clonotype originated in a man aged 18 to 35 with type 1 diabetes. The chain recombines TRBV5-6 with TRBJ2-4, with 8 bases lining up with TRBD1. Here the CDR3 DNA reads TGTGCCAGCAACGGGGGACAGGCAGCCAAAAACATTCAGTACTTC. Translation gives CASNGGQAAKNIQYF.